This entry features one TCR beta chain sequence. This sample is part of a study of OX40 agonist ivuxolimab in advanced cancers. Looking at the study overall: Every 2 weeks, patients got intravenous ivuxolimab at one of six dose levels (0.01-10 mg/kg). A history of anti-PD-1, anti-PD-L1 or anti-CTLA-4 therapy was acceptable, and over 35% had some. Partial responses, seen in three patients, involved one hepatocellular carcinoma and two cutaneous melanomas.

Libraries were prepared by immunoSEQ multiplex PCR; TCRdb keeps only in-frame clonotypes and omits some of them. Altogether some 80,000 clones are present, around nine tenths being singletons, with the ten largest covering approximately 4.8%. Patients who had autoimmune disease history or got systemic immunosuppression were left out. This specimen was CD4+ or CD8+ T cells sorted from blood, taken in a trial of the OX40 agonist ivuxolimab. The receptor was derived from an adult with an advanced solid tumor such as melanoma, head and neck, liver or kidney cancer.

CDR3 bases: TGTGCCAGCAGCACGCCAGGAGGGGGTGAAAAACTGTTTTTT. Translating gives CASSTPGGGEKLFF. V and J are TRBV7-9 and TRBJ1-4, with D tentatively TRBD1 (6 bases). The CDR3 runs 14 residues. The germline gives CDR1 SEHNR, CDR2 FQNEAQ (reference sequence). With 5 bases removed from V and 7 bases from J, the gap between germline ends came to 14 bases.